The rows below give T cell receptor beta chains drawn from one sample of a study of T cell repertoires in cytomegalovirus infection. Their recognized antigens are unknown. TCRdb re-called the reads through MiXCR, storing one row per CDR3 protein. Of about 920,000 distinct CDR3 sequences listed, around 31% were seen once; the top ten hold around an eighth. The specimen was cultured CD8+ T cells from PBMCs, collected from culture after CMV antigen stimulation. The receptors derive from a human donor in good health (CMV status not recorded). Some clones in this sample may be carry-over from other donors' samples. The CDR3 runs from the conserved cysteine through the conserved F or W. A D gene is named only where the DNA matches it firmly. A row's size may be missing; if present it is once, few, many or a size class.

. | TRBJ2-1 | TRBD2 | TRBV6-5 | CASSRAAGGYNEQFF | TGTGCCAGCAGTCGGGCGGCGGGGGGGTACAATGAGCAGTTCTTC
. | TRBJ1-1 | . | TRBV12-3/TRBV12-4 | CASLGRMNTEAFF | TGTGCCAGCTTGGGACGGATGAACACTGAAGCTTTCTTT
. | TRBJ2-1 | . | TRBV7-4 | CASSFNPGSSYNEQFF | TGTGCCAGCAGCTTTAACCCGGGGAGCTCCTACAATGAGCAGTTCTTC
. | TRBJ2-3 | TRBD2 | TRBV12-3/TRBV12-4 | CASSPTMGSGVTDTQYF | TGTGCCAGCAGCCCAACCATGGGTAGCGGGGTCACAGATACGCAGTATTTT
once | TRBJ1-5 | . | TRBV6-2/TRBV6-3 | CASSYVQTRGNQPQHF | TGTGCCAGCAGTTACGTACAAACGAGGGGCAATCAGCCCCAGCATTTT
. | TRBJ1-2 | . | TRBV2 | CAGTFGGVSYGYTF | TGTGCCGGAACGTTTGGGGGGGTCTCCTATGGCTACACCTTC
few | TRBJ2-3 | . | TRBV7-6 | CASSLKGGPLTDTQYF | TGTGCCAGCAGCTTAAAGGGGGGCCCACTCACAGATACGCAGTATTTT
many | TRBJ2-2 | . | TRBV7-2 | CASGEGTGELFF | TGTGCCAGCGGAGAAGGCACCGGGGAGCTGTTTTTT
. | TRBJ1-5 | TRBD1 | TRBV12-3/TRBV12-4 | CASRDRGTNQPQHF | TGTGCCAGCCGGGACAGGGGGACGAATCAGCCCCAGCATTTT
. | TRBJ2-1 | . | TRBV2 | CASYGSYNEQFF | TGTGCCAGTTACGGCTCCTACAATGAGCAGTTCTTC
few | TRBJ1-2 | TRBD1 | TRBV25-1 | CASSPPRTGGRYGYTF | TGTGCCAGCAGTCCCCCCCGGACAGGGGGCCGCTATGGCTACACCTTC
. | TRBJ1-2 | TRBD1 | TRBV7-9 | CATAGQGGYTF | TGTGCCACCGCGGGACAGGGTGGCTACACCTTC
once | TRBJ1-3 | . | TRBV6-8 | CASSPWDPGSGNTIYF | TGTGCCAGCAGCCCCTGGGACCCAGGGTCGGGAAACACCATATATTTT
. | TRBJ2-5 | . | TRBV7-3 | CASSPQGYGLIETQYF | TGTGCCAGCAGCCCTCAGGGTTACGGCCTAATAGAGACCCAGTACTTC
few | TRBJ2-2 | . | TRBV6-1 | CASSEGDMAGTGELFF | TGTGCCAGCAGTGAAGGCGACATGGCGGGCACCGGGGAGCTGTTTTTT
many | TRBJ1-3 | . | TRBV5-6 | CASSSTDRAGNTIYF | TGTGCCAGCAGCTCCACGGACAGAGCTGGAAACACCATATATTTT